Below, one TCR beta chain is given with its context. Its antigen remains unknown. The CDR3 runs to 16 residues. CDR1 is SGHVS, CDR2 FQNEAQ, per germline. After removal of 2 bases from V and 2 bases from J, the junction contained 6 bases not matched to a gene. These data originate in a study of cytomegalovirus exposure and HLA in healthy donors. Whole-study context: About 83 million unique TCRs from HLA-typed donors made up an early data release. General study results and limits: The study found most TCR sequences rare, yet found some public TCRs in many donors. Equally common other TCR beta chains were less clonally expanded than HLA-associated ones, a later analysis found. Accurate predictions that matched the HLA-A and HLA-B alleles of most subjects were reportedly made from TCR beta sequences.

Primers: 60 Vbeta forward and 13 Jbeta reverse. Profiling relied on immunoSEQ multiplex PCR, and the TCRdb table lists in-frame clones only, not all of them. The data hold more than 75,000 clones, with around 76% observed a single time. The V gene is TRBV7-8, the J gene TRBJ2-1; TRBD1 matches at 7 bases. Material for sequencing was PBMCs. The sequence came from a woman between 45 and 65 years old in good health and CMV-seropositive. The CDR3 nucleotides read TGTGCCAGCAGCTTACCTACAGGGGTGGCCTACAATGAGCAGTTCTTC. Translated: CASSLPTGVAYNEQFF.